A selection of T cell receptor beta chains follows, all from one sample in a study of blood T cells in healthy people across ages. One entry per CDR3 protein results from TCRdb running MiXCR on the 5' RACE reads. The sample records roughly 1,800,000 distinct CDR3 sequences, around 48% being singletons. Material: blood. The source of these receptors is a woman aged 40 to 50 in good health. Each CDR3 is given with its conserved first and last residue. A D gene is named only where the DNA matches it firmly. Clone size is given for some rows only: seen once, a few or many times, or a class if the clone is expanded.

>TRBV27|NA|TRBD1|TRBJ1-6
CASSSRQGFNSPLHF
TGTGCCAGCAGTTCACGACAGGGATTCAATTCACCCCTCCACTTT
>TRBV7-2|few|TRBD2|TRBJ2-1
CASSLDLGRGGFNEQFF
TGTGCCAGCAGCTTAGATCTGGGGCGGGGGGGCTTCAATGAGCAGTTCTTC
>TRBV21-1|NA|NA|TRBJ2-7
CASSIYRQGPTYEQYF
TGTGCCAGCAGCATTTATCGACAGGGCCCTACCTACGAGCAGTACTTC
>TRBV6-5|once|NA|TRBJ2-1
CASSVMRQGLNEQFF
TGTGCCAGCAGTGTAATGCGACAGGGACTCAATGAGCAGTTCTTC
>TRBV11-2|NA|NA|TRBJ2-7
CASSSPGSTGSYEQYF
TGTGCCAGCAGCTCTCCGGGCTCAACCGGGTCCTACGAGCAGTACTTC
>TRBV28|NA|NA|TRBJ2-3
CASSAESPDATITDTQYF
TGTGCCAGCAGCGCGGAGTCTCCGGACGCCACCATCACAGATACGCAGTATTTT
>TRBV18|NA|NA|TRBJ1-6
CASSPLDSYNSPLHF
TGTGCCAGCTCACCACTCGACAGTTATAATTCACCCCTCCACTTT
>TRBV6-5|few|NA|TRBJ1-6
CASSYSRTVHNSPLHF
TGTGCCAGCAGTTACTCGAGGACAGTACATAATTCACCCCTCCACTTT
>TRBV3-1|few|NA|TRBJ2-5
CASSPTSGKGETQYF
TGTGCCAGCAGTCCAACGTCTGGAAAAGGGGAGACCCAGTACTTC
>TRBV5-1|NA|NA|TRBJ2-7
CASSRLGSDPPYNEQYF
TGCGCCAGCAGCCGACTTGGATCGGACCCACCCTACAATGAGCAGTACTTC
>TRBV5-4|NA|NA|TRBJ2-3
CASSQNTVDTQYF
TGTGCCAGCAGCCAAAATACAGTAGACACGCAGTATTTT
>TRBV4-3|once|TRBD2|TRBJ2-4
CASSQDSGAGEQDF
TGCGCCAGCAGCCAAGATAGCGGGGCGGGCGAGCAGGACTTC
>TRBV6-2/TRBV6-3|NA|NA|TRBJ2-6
CASSADSLSGANVLTF
TGTGCCAGCAGTGCAGACAGTCTCTCTGGGGCCAACGTCCTGACTTTC
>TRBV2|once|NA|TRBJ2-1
CASSENVGAYNEQFF
TGTGCCAGCAGTGAAAATGTGGGGGCCTACAATGAGCAGTTCTTC
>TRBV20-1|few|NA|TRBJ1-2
CSARDRGSPNYGYTF
TGCAGTGCTAGAGATCGAGGCAGCCCTAACTATGGCTACACCTTC
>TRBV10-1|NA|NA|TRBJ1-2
CASSESGDIYGYTF
TGCGCCAGCAGTGAGTCGGGGGACATCTATGGCTACACCTTC
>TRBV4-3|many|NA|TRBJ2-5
CASSRTSEAIGTQYF
TGCGCCAGCAGCCGCACATCGGAGGCAATAGGGACCCAGTACTTC
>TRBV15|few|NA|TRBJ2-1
CATSNTRGGHNEQFF
TGTGCCACCAGCAATACGCGGGGCGGCCACAATGAGCAGTTCTTC
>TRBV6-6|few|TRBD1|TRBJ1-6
CASSYKRQGYDSPLHF
TGTGCCAGCAGTTACAAAAGACAGGGGTACGATTCACCCCTCCACTTT
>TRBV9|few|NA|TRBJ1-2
CASSGRLVQRGYTF
TGTGCCAGCAGCGGCCGCCTAGTGCAGCGTGGCTACACCTTC
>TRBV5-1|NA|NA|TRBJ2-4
CASSPRTDKNIQYF
TGCGCCAGCAGCCCCAGGACGGATAAAAACATTCAGTACTTC
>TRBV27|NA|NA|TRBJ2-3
CASSTPDTGTQYF
TGTGCCAGCAGTACCCCAGACACAGGTACGCAGTATTTT
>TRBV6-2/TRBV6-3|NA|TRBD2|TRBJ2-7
CASREGLARYEQYF
TGTGCCAGCAGGGAGGGACTAGCGAGGTACGAGCAGTACTTC
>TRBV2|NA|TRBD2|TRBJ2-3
CASSEIGAGSTDTQYF
TGTGCCAGCAGTGAGATCGGAGCGGGGAGCACAGATACGCAGTATTTT
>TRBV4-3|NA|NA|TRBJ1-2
CASSQDTGWNYGYTF
TGCGCCAGCAGCCAAGATACCGGGTGGAACTATGGCTACACCTTC
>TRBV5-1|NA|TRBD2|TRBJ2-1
CASSLRDYNNEQFF
TGCGCCAGCAGCTTGAGGGACTACAACAATGAGCAGTTCTTC
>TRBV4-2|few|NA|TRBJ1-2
CASSQDQGGYTF
TGCGCCAGCAGCCAAGACCAGGGTGGCTACACCTTC
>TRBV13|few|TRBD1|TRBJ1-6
CASSPGTGVSPLHF
TGTGCCAGCAGCCCCGGGACAGGGGTTTCACCCCTCCACTTT
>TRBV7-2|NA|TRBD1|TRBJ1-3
CASSQRTGSGSNTIYF
TGTGCCAGCAGCCAACGGACAGGGAGCGGGTCAAACACCATATATTTT
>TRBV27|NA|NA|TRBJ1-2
CASSFFSGYTF
TGTGCCAGCAGTTTCTTCTCTGGCTACACCTTC
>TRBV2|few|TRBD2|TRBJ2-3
CASSEGGGGIDTQYF
TGTGCCAGCAGTGAGGGCGGGGGGGGTATAGATACGCAGTATTTT
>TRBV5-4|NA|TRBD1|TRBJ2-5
CASSSQTGKETQYF
TGTGCCAGCAGCTCTCAGACAGGGAAAGAGACCCAGTACTTC
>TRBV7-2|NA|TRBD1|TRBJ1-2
CASSMDRANYGYTF
TGTGCCAGCAGCATGGACAGGGCGAACTATGGCTACACCTTC
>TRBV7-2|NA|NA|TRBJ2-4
CASSLGERWNIQYF
TGTGCCAGCAGCTTAGGGGAAAGATGGAACATTCAGTACTTC
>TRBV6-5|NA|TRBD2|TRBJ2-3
CASSSGASGGLDTQYF
TGTGCCAGCAGCTCTGGGGCTAGCGGGGGTTTGGATACGCAGTATTTT
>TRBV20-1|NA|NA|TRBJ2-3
CSAHPQGGGSTDTQYF
TGCAGTGCTCACCCCCAGGGGGGAGGAAGCACAGATACGCAGTATTTT
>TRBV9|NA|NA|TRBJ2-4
CASSAPGQGNIQYF
TGTGCCAGCAGCGCTCCGGGACAAGGAAACATTCAGTACTTC
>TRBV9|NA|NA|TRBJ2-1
CASSVDHEQFF
TGTGCCAGCAGCGTAGATCATGAGCAGTTCTTC
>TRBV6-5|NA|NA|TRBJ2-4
CASSYRGPTTLAKNIQYF
TGTGCCAGCAGTTACAGGGGACCCACTACATTAGCCAAAAACATTCAGTACTTC
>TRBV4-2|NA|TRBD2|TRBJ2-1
CASIDRTSAKQFF
TGTGCCAGCATAGACCGGACTAGCGCGAAGCAGTTCTTC
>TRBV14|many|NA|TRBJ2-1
CASSQGLGRPQFF
TGTGCCAGCAGCCAAGGACTAGGGCGACCGCAGTTCTTC
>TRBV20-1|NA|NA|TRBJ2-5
CSARVWTAYQETQYF
TGCAGTGCTCGCGTCTGGACGGCGTACCAAGAGACCCAGTACTTC